The clone carrying this T cell receptor beta chain was counted only a few times. Its specificity is not known. Fresh peripheral blood, approximately 10 ml, was the PBMC source. Amplification targeted the TCR beta CDR3 regions, with RNA transcripts as the source material. Second-round multiplex PCR came after a first-round RT-PCR that employed HTBI primers. In TCRdb, the multiplex PCR reads were re-called with MiXCR into one record per CDR3 protein. The sample holds more than 300,000 distinct CDR3 sequences, 17% seen once. The data were taken from a study of Graves' ophthalmopathy and Graves' hyperthyroidism. Study-level results: Among expanded thyroid clonotypes above 0.001 frequency, most also occurred in blood. The model reached approximately 71% sensitivity and about 72% specificity for predicting ophthalmopathy progression.

Trimming shortened V by 0 bases and J by 4 bases, and 4 bases separated the two germline ends. The CDR3 extends over 13 amino acids. Germline lookup yields CDR1 LGHNT and CDR2 FRNRAP. The sequenced material came from peripheral blood. The chain employs TRBV12-5 and TRBJ1-5; D is unclear. The sequence was obtained from an adult woman with stable Graves' hyperthyroidism. DNA of the CDR3: TGTGCTAGTGGTTTGGTAGAGAATCAGCCCCAGCATTTT. This translates into CASGLVENQPQHF. Full variable domain (remainder filled in from reference TRBV12-5 and TRBJ1-5): DARVTQTPRHKVTEMGQEVTMRCQPILGHNTVFWYRQTMMQGLELLAYFRNRAPLDDSGMPKDRFSAEMPDATLATLKIQPSEPRDSAVYFCASGLVENQPQHFGDGTRLSIL.